The 23 T cell receptor beta chains presented below share a single source sample, sequenced in a study of T-cell memory formation after mild COVID-19. TCRdb itself ran the 5' RACE reads through MiXCR, one entry per CDR3 protein. The sample holds 25,000 to 35,000 distinct CDR3 sequences, 20% to 25% seen once. Source material: PBMCs or a T cell subset sorted from them (not recorded which). The receptors were sampled from an adult who had mild COVID-19 (a few samples of this study predate the infection). Cell type and time point are not known.

This clonotype was recorded many times. V is TRBV30 and J is TRBJ2-5; TRBD2 is a possible D gene (6 bases). The ends were cut back, 5 bases at V and 5 bases at J, with 12 bases in the middle. CDR1 is GTSNPN and CDR2 is SVGIG in the germline V gene (reference sequence). The CDR3 consists of 12 residues. The CDR3 region has the DNA TGTGCCTGGGAGGAGGGTACCGAGACCCAGTACTTC. Protein sequence: CAWEEGTETQYF.

The rearrangement uses TRBV27 and TRBJ1-5; no clear D. The CDR3 extends over 10 amino acids. The V gene's germline CDR1 is MNHEY and CDR2 SMNVEV (reference sequence). Deletions cut 7 bases from V and 10 bases from J, with 8 bases between. The CDR3 is CASTSPPQHF. The CDR3 region has the DNA TGTGCCAGCACCTCCCCTCCCCAGCATTTT.

This clonotype was counted many times. The rearrangement uses TRBV2 and TRBJ1-6; D possibly corresponds to TRBD1 (5 bases). V lost 4 bases, J lost 7 bases, and 8 bases lay in between. The germline CDR1 and CDR2 sequences are SNHLY and FYNNEI. CDR3 size: 13 residues. The CDR3 DNA reads TGTGCCAGCAGTGCAGGGAGGAATTCACCCCTCCACTTT. Its protein is CASSAGRNSPLHF. Full variable domain (rest looked up from reference TRBV2 and TRBJ1-6): EPEVTQTPSHQVTQMGQEVILRCVPISNHLYFYWYRQILGQKVEFLVSFYNNEISEKSEIFDDQFSVERPDGSNFTLKIRSTKLEDSAMYFCASSAGRNSPLHFGNGTRLTVT.

Within the sample, this clonotype is medium-sized. The chain joins TRBV6-5 to TRBJ2-2; TRBD2 agrees at 9 bases. The germline V gene has CDR1 MNHEY and CDR2 SVGAGI. The length of the CDR3 is 13 residues. After removal of 7 bases from V and 5 bases from J, the junction contained 2 bases not matched to a gene. CDR3 nucleotides: TGTGCCAGCACAACTAGCGGGACCGGGGAGCTGTTTTTT. This encodes CASTTSGTGELFF.

In its sample, this clonotype was seen many times. The genes are TRBV30 and TRBJ1-2; TRBD1 aligns across 7 bases. V shed 1 base, J shed 6 bases, and the junction held 8 bases outside the gene matches. The CDR3 has 14 residues. Germline V gene data show CDR1 as GTSNPN and CDR2 as SVGIG (reference sequence). The CDR3 sequence: CAWSEGQNRDGYTF. In nucleotides, the CDR3 is TGTGCCTGGAGTGAGGGACAGAATCGTGATGGCTACACCTTC.

This clonotype was recorded at least ten times. V and J are TRBV12-3 or TRBV12-4 and TRBJ2-7, with a tentative D call TRBD2 (6 bases). V lost 1 base, J lost 2 bases, and 12 bases lay in between. The CDR3 length is 15 residues. The CDR3 DNA reads TGTGCCAGCAGTTTAGTGGGACTCTCGCCCTACGAGCAGTACTTC. Amino acid sequence: CASSLVGLSPYEQYF.

This clonotype appeared many times. V gene TRBV11-2 combines with J gene TRBJ1-6; D call uncertain. Between the trimmed V and J ends, which lost 11 bases and 2 bases, there was a span of 7 bases. The CDR3 extends over 12 amino acids. Germline V gives CDR1 SGHAT, CDR2 FQNNGV. The CDR3 nucleotides are TGTGCCTCCCGGGCCTATAATTCACCCCTCCACTTT. Translated: CASRAYNSPLHF.

This clonotype came up many times. The chain couples TRBV20-1 to TRBJ1-1, with 7 bases that match TRBD1. CDR1 and CDR2 (germline): DFQATT, SNEGSKA (reference sequence). V lost 6 bases and J lost 0; bases outside the gene matches: 4. This CDR3 has 13 residues. CDR3 nucleotides: TGCAGTGCCACACAGGGGATGAACACTGAAGCTTTCTTT. It yields the protein CSATQGMNTEAFF.

This clonotype was seen just once. This chain connects TRBV11-3 to TRBJ2-3; D call uncertain. The CDR3 length is 14 residues. The germline V and J ends were trimmed by 4 bases and 6 bases, with 14 bases remaining between them. Germline CDR1 is SGHNT and CDR2 is YENEEA. CDR3 region: CASSSNGSPDTQYF. The CDR3 DNA sequence: TGTGCCAGCAGCTCCAATGGCAGCCCGGATACGCAGTATTTT.

This clonotype was counted many times. J is TRBJ1-4 and V is TRBV7-2; TRBD1 is a possible D gene (5 bases). Trimming pared 5 bases from V and 5 bases from J, leaving 15 bases between. The CDR3 is 15 residues long. Per germline, CDR1 SGHTA and CDR2 FQGNSA. CDR3 region: CASSLSRQLNEKLFF. CDR3 in DNA: TGTGCCAGCAGCCTCTCGAGACAGCTAAATGAAAAACTGTTTTTT.

This clonotype turned up a few times. The chain combines TRBV12-3 or TRBV12-4 with TRBJ1-5; TRBD1 is a possible D gene (5 bases). This CDR3 contains 16 residues. The V end was cut by 5 bases, the J end by 4 bases, with 18 bases between. CDR3 amino acids: CASSKLGEVKNQPQHF. Written as DNA, the CDR3 is TGTGCCAGCAGTAAATTAGGGGAGGTAAAGAATCAGCCCCAGCATTTT.

This clonotype has a count of ten or more. The V call is TRBV29-1, the J call TRBJ2-3; D is ambiguous. V shed 3 bases and J shed 4 bases, with 8 bases lying between them. Germline V gene sequence: CDR1 SQVTM, CDR2 ANQGSEA. This CDR3 has 12 residues. CDR3 amino acids: CSVDFSADTQYF. The CDR3 DNA reads TGCAGCGTTGATTTCTCCGCAGATACGCAGTATTTT.

This clonotype was counted ten times or more. The rearrangement uses TRBV7-9 and TRBJ2-2; the D is unclear. Germline V lookup: CDR1 SEHNR, CDR2 FQNEAQ (reference sequence). The length of the CDR3 is 17 residues. V was shortened by 3 bases and J by 0 bases, with 14 bases between the two germline ends. This CDR3 is CASSLARHATNTGELFF. CDR3 DNA sequence: TGTGCCAGCAGCTTGGCCAGACATGCTACGAACACCGGGGAGCTGTTTTTT.

This clonotype was detected many times. The chain combines TRBV2 with TRBJ2-5; TRBD1 aligns across 7 bases. Germline V gene sequence: CDR1 SNHLY, CDR2 FYNNEI. Trimming took 6 bases from V and 6 from J; bases not matched to a gene: 10. CDR3 length: 14 amino acids. The chain's CDR3 is CASRVRDRVKTQYF. The CDR3 bases are TGTGCCAGCAGAGTCCGAGACAGGGTCAAGACCCAGTACTTC. Together with reference TRBV2 and TRBJ2-5, the CDR3 gives the full variable domain: EPEVTQTPSHQVTQMGQEVILRCVPISNHLYFYWYRQILGQKVEFLVSFYNNEISEKSEIFDDQFSVERPDGSNFTLKIRSTKLEDSAMYFCASRVRDRVKTQYFGPGTRLLVL.

In its sample, this clonotype was seen a few times. A much larger clone is a single base away; this may be a read error. The chain has TRBV7-9 and TRBJ2-4, with TRBD2 identical over 8 bases. CDR1 and CDR2 from the germline V gene are SEHNR and FQNEAQ (reference sequence). The CDR3 consists of 14 residues. CDR3 amino acids: CASRGGQGKNLQYF. The CDR3 DNA reads as TGTGCCAGCCGCGGGGGGCAGGGCAAAAACCTTCAGTACTTC.

Many counts were recorded for this clonotype. The chain joins TRBV6-5 to TRBJ1-2; D call uncertain. Germline V CDR1 and CDR2: MNHEY, SVGAGI. This CDR3 is built from 15 residues. Trimming left V 4 bases short and J 3 bases short, with 15 bases between. The CDR3 region has the DNA TGTGCCAGCAGTTCGCCCGGCGGCTCGTACTATGGCTACACCTTC. Translated, it gives CASSSPGGSYYGYTF.

The chain recombines TRBV7-2 with TRBJ1-1; no clear D gene. The CDR3 extends over 14 amino acids. Deletions cut 1 base from V and 0 bases from J, with 6 bases between. Germline values: CDR1 SGHTA, CDR2 FQGNSA. In DNA form, the CDR3 reads TGTGCCAGCAGCTTAGTTCTGGTGAACACTGAAGCTTTCTTT. As protein: CASSLVLVNTEAFF.

The sample holds a few counts of this clonotype. The genes are TRBV7-2 and TRBJ2-3, with D perhaps TRBD1 or TRBD2 (5 bases each). The CDR3 has 17 residues. Trimming stripped 4 bases from V and 2 bases from J, with 19 bases between. Looked up from germline, CDR1 is SGHTA and CDR2 is FQGNSA. In DNA form, the CDR3 reads TGTGCCAGCAGCTCGCGAGGGACCTGGAGGCCCACAGATACGCAGTATTTT. Encoded protein: CASSSRGTWRPTDTQYF.

The chain is built from TRBV12-3 or TRBV12-4 and TRBJ1-1, with 12 nucleotides matching TRBD1. This CDR3 is 17 amino acids long. With V trimmed by 6 bases and J by 1 base, 9 bases remained unmatched. The CDR3: CASSPGTGGEGNTEAFF. The CDR3 DNA is TGTGCCAGCAGCCCCGGGACAGGGGGCGAGGGGAACACTGAAGCTTTCTTT.

This clonotype was counted between two and nine times. The chain has TRBV5-1 and TRBJ1-1; D call uncertain. This CDR3 region has 13 residues. Between the trimmed V and J ends, which lost 6 bases and 0 bases, there was a span of 9 bases. From germline, CDR1 is SGHRS and CDR2 YFSETQ. Written as DNA, the CDR3 is TGCGCCAGCATCGACAACATGAACACTGAAGCTTTCTTT. Translating gives CASIDNMNTEAFF.

The rearrangement joins TRBV11-2 to TRBJ2-2; D not resolved. Germline CDR1 and CDR2: SGHAT and FQNNGV. The V end was cut by 1 base, the J end by 4 bases, with 13 bases between. CDR3 length: 16 amino acids. Here the CDR3 reads CASSLVDRAITGELFF. The CDR3 DNA is TGTGCCAGCAGCTTAGTCGACCGGGCCATCACCGGGGAGCTGTTTTTT.

This clonotype has a count of ten or more. V is TRBV5-1 and J is TRBJ2-2; D is possibly TRBD2 (6 bases). The CDR3 consists of 16 residues. CDR1 is SGHRS, CDR2 YFSETQ, per germline. Trimming removed 0 bases at V and 0 bases at J, with 9 bases between. CDR3 nucleotides: TGCGCCAGCAGCTTGGGTGGGACTCCGAACACCGGGGAGCTGTTTTTT. Protein product: CASSLGGTPNTGELFF.

This clonotype was seen many times. The chain has TRBV20-1 and TRBJ1-4; D call uncertain. Between the trimmed V and J ends, which lost 6 bases and 0 bases, there was a span of 17 bases. The CDR3 is made up of 16 amino acids. Per germline, CDR1 DFQATT and CDR2 SNEGSKA (reference sequence). The CDR3 DNA follows: TGCAGTGCCGGACTGACTGAAATTGCAACTAATGAAAAACTGTTTTTT. This translates into CSAGLTEIATNEKLFF.